Shown below are 30 T cell receptor beta chains from a single sample sequenced in a study of OX40 agonist ivuxolimab in advanced cancers. Sequencing was performed with immunoSEQ multiplex PCR; in TCRdb, only in-frame clones are kept and a portion is missing. The table includes 75,000 to 100,000 clones, 70% to 85% detected once. The source material was CD4+ or CD8+ T cells sorted from blood, sampled in a trial of the OX40 agonist ivuxolimab. Receptors originate from an adult with an advanced solid tumor such as melanoma, head and neck, liver or kidney cancer.

This rearrangement joins TRBV9 to TRBJ1-1, with no clear D. Per the germline V gene, CDR1 is SGDLS and CDR2 is YYNGEE. This CDR3 is built from 17 residues. The V and J ends lost 6 bases and 0 bases respectively, with 21 bases between them. CDR3 sequence: CASTPPTAGGLNTEAFF. The DNA for the CDR3 is TGTGCCAGCACCCCTCCGACGGCGGGCGGTTTGAACACTGAAGCTTTCTTT. Drawing the rest from reference TRBV9 and TRBJ1-1, the complete variable domain is DSGVTQTPKHLITATGQRVTLRCSPRSGDLSVYWYQQSLDQGLQFLIQYYNGEERAKGNILERFSAQQFPDLHSELNLSSLELGDSALYFCASTPPTAGGLNTEAFFGQGTRLTVV.

V is TRBV6-4 and J is TRBJ2-7; D is perhaps TRBD2 (5 bases). V was clipped by 8 bases and J by 5 bases, with 19 bases between them. The CDR3 length is 14 residues. CDR1 is MRHNA and CDR2 is SNTAGT in the germline V gene. The CDR3 loop reads CASSPRGEFNEQYF. The CDR3 nucleotides are TGTGCCAGCTCCCCCCGGGGAGAATTCAACGAGCAGTACTTC.

This clone was counted once. This sequence joins TRBV7-6 and TRBJ1-1; the D is unclear. V was trimmed by 3 bases and J by 1 base, leaving 9 bases between them. The germline gives CDR1 SGHVS, CDR2 FNYEAQ. CDR3 length: 14 amino acids. CDR3 amino acids: CASSLAGQNTEAFF. The CDR3, as DNA: TGTGCCAGCAGCTTGGCCGGGCAGAACACTGAAGCTTTCTTT.

The chain joins TRBV10-1 to TRBJ2-2; D uncertain. CDR1 and CDR2 (germline): WNHNN, SYGVQD (reference sequence). V lost 8 bases and J 4 bases, leaving 11 bases between the germline ends. The CDR3 covers 13 residues. CDR3 protein: CASGGRSTGELFF. DNA for the CDR3: TGCGCCAGCGGTGGCAGGAGCACCGGGGAGCTGTTTTTT.

This chain joins TRBV7-9 and TRBJ1-1; D might be TRBD1 (5 bases). The CDR3 runs to 15 residues. Between the trimmed V and J ends, which lost 3 bases and 4 bases, there was a span of 15 bases. Germline CDR1 and CDR2: SEHNR and FQNEAQ (reference sequence). The CDR3 loop reads CASSFNRGVGTEAFF. CDR3 sequence (DNA): TGTGCCAGCAGCTTTAATCGGGGCGTCGGCACTGAAGCTTTCTTT.

The CDR3 bases are TGTGCCACCAGCAGAGAGGGGCTAGCGGAGGATGAGCAGTTCTTC. Its translation is CATSREGLAEDEQFF. The chain recombines TRBV15 with TRBJ2-1; 7 bases are a match to TRBD2. The germline V gene encodes CDR1 LNHNV and CDR2 YYDKDF (reference sequence). There are 15 residues in the CDR3. Trimming cost V 0 bases and J 8 bases; bases outside gene matches: 7. Drawing the rest from reference TRBV15 and TRBJ2-1, the complete variable domain is DAMVIQNPRYQVTQFGKPVTLSCSQTLNHNVMYWYQQKSSQAPKLLFHYYDKDFNNEADTPDNFQSRRPNTSFCFLDIRSPGLGDTAMYLCATSREGLAEDEQFFGPGTRLTVL.

The V call is TRBV4-3, the J call TRBJ2-3, with TRBD1 matching over 7 bases. Germline assignment: CDR1 LGHNA and CDR2 YSLEER. CDR3 length: 16 residues. The ends lost 0 bases at V and 2 bases at J; junction bases unmatched: 5. The CDR3 region is CASSQDRGGITDTQYF. In DNA, the CDR3 is TGCGCCAGCAGCCAAGATAGAGGGGGCATCACAGATACGCAGTATTTT.

The V and J genes are TRBV7-9 and TRBJ1-2; perhaps TRBD1 as D (6 bases). Germline values: CDR1 SEHNR, CDR2 FQNEAQ (reference sequence). Trimming left V 3 bases short and J 3 bases short, with 11 bases between. CDR3 length: 14 residues. CDR3 sequence: CASSFQEGDYGYTF. CDR3 in DNA: TGTGCCAGCAGCTTCCAAGAGGGGGACTATGGCTACACCTTC.

This chain links TRBV5-6 with TRBJ2-7; possibly TRBD1 for D (6 bases). Trimming shortened V by 0 bases and J by 6 bases, and 13 bases separated the two germline ends. The CDR3 is made up of 14 amino acids. Germline CDR1 and CDR2: SGHDT and YYEEEE. CDR3 in DNA: TGTGCCAGCAGCTTGGATTTGACAGGAGCCGAGCAGTACTTC. Translation gives CASSLDLTGAEQYF.

The chain recombines TRBV2 with TRBJ2-1, with TRBD2 as a possible D gene (5 bases). The CDR3 totals 13 residues. Germline V lookup: CDR1 SNHLY, CDR2 FYNNEI. V was trimmed by 4 bases and J by 7 bases, leaving 11 bases between them. The CDR3 region is CASSGVEGNEQFF. CDR3 DNA sequence: TGTGCCAGCAGTGGGGTCGAGGGAAATGAGCAGTTCTTC.

The chain links TRBV5-1 to TRBJ2-3; 10 bases are shared with TRBD2. Germline assignment: CDR1 SGHRS and CDR2 YFSETQ. Germline trimming cut 2 bases from V and 4 bases from J; bases unmatched to any gene: 7. The CDR3 consists of 16 residues. The CDR3 coding sequence is TGCGCCAGCAGCTTTTCCGGGACTAGCGCCCCAGATACGCAGTATTTT. This codes for CASSFSGTSAPDTQYF. Looking up the rest from reference TRBV5-1 and TRBJ2-3 gives the full variable domain: KAGVTQTPRYLIKTRGQQVTLSCSPISGHRSVSWYQQTPGQGLQFLFEYFSETQRNKGNFPGRFSGRQFSNSRSEMNVSTLELGDSALYLCASSFSGTSAPDTQYFGPGTRLTVL.

V usage is TRBV7-2 and J usage is TRBJ1-5; D is uncertain. V lost 2 bases and J lost 2, with 4 bases in between. Per germline, CDR1 SGHTA and CDR2 FQGNSA. This CDR3 is 13 amino acids long. CDR3: CASSLQGNQPQHF. The CDR3 nucleotides read TGTGCCAGCAGCTTACAGGGCAATCAGCCCCAGCATTTT.

This rearrangement joins TRBV19 to TRBJ1-2, with TRBD1 as a possible D gene (5 bases). V was pared by 6 bases and J by 2 bases, with 13 bases between. Germline lookup yields CDR1 LNHDA and CDR2 SQIVND (reference sequence). The CDR3 is 14 amino acids. CDR3 in DNA: TGTGCCAGTAGCCTCCAGGGCCGGAACTATGGCTACACCTTC. Encoded protein: CASSLQGRNYGYTF.

V gene TRBV6-5 combines with J gene TRBJ2-2; D remains unclear. The ends were cut back, 0 bases at V and 0 bases at J, with 5 bases in the middle. The CDR3 is made up of 15 amino acids. Germline V lookup: CDR1 MNHEY, CDR2 SVGAGI. The CDR3, as DNA: TGTGCCAGCAGTTACTCATGGGCGAACACCGGGGAGCTGTTTTTT. Protein sequence: CASSYSWANTGELFF.

The chain is built from TRBV9 and TRBJ2-3; TRBD2 agrees at 12 bases. Germline V gene data show CDR1 as SGDLS and CDR2 as YYNGEE. The junction had 4 bases not matched to a gene; V was cut back by 3 bases and J by 2 bases. The CDR3 has 16 residues. CDR3 DNA: TGTGCCAGCAGCGCACTAGCGGGAGGCCCCACAGATACGCAGTATTTT. It specifies CASSALAGGPTDTQYF.

V is TRBV2 and J is TRBJ1-5; the match to TRBD1 covers 8 bases. The CDR3 is 14 residues long. J lost 4 bases, V lost 7 bases, and 6 bases had no gene match. Germline assignment: CDR1 SNHLY and CDR2 FYNNEI. For the CDR3, the DNA is TGTGCCAGCAAGGAACAGGGGGGTAATCAGCCCCAGCATTTT. Its translation is CASKEQGGNQPQHF.

This clone was seen a single time. The chain joins TRBV5-5 to TRBJ2-7, with 10 bases aligning to TRBD1. Germline-derived CDR1 and CDR2 are SGHKS and YYEKEE (reference sequence). This CDR3 contains 14 residues. Trimming cost V 4 bases and J 4 bases; bases outside gene matches: 5. The CDR3 coding sequence is TGTGCCAGCAGCCTTAGACAGGGGGCGTACGAGCAGTACTTC. It encodes CASSLRQGAYEQYF.

The rearrangement uses TRBV7-9 and TRBJ2-7; D gene uncertain. Trimming removed 1 base at V and 3 bases at J, with 13 bases between. The CDR3 spans 15 residues. CDR1 is SEHNR and CDR2 is FQNEAQ in the germline V gene (reference sequence). For the CDR3, the DNA is TGTGCCAGCAGCTTAGTCGTAGGCCGCGGCTACGAGCAGTACTTC. It is translated as CASSLVVGRGYEQYF.

The V call is TRBV19, the J call TRBJ1-2; a weak D match, TRBD1 (6 bases). Germline-derived CDR1 and CDR2 are LNHDA and SQIVND (reference sequence). This CDR3 region has 14 residues. Trimming shortened V by 5 bases and J by 4 bases, and 14 bases separated the two germline ends. The CDR3, as DNA: TGTGCCAGTAGTCCCGGCGGGGGGGCCTATGGCTACACCTTC. Its translation: CASSPGGGAYGYTF. Full variable domain (remainder filled in from reference TRBV19 and TRBJ1-2): DGGITQSPKYLFRKEGQNVTLSCEQNLNHDAMYWYRQDPGQGLRLIYYSQIVNDFQKGDIAEGYSVSREKKESFPLTVTSAQKNPTAFYLCASSPGGGAYGYTFGSGTRLTVV.

This clone was seen once. The chain has TRBV10-1 and TRBJ1-4; perhaps TRBD1 as D (6 bases). The CDR3 spans 13 residues. CDR1 WNHNN and CDR2 SYGVQD come from the germline V gene (reference sequence). The ends were cut back, 8 bases at V and 8 bases at J, with 15 bases in the middle. In DNA form, the CDR3 reads TGCGCCAGCGGGCGGGTCCAGGGGGAAAAACTGTTTTTT. Its translation: CASGRVQGEKLFF.

The genes are TRBV5-8 and TRBJ1-3, with D unresolved. Per the germline V gene, CDR1 is SGHTS and CDR2 is YDEGEE. V lost 0 bases and J lost 7, with 11 bases in between. This CDR3 has 14 amino acids. The CDR3 DNA sequence: TGTGCCAGCAGCTTGGCTGGCCCCCGGAACACCATATATTTT. This sequence encodes CASSLAGPRNTIYF.

This clone was counted between two and nine times. V is TRBV19 and J is TRBJ1-1; no reliable D call. Per germline, CDR1 LNHDA and CDR2 SQIVND (reference sequence). The V and J ends lost 9 bases and 3 bases respectively, with 14 bases between them. The CDR3 is 13 residues long. The CDR3 sequence: CASLGGRYTEAFF. As DNA, the CDR3 is TGTGCCAGCCTGGGAGGCCGGTACACTGAAGCTTTCTTT.

Only a few counts were recorded for this clone. V gene TRBV19 combines with J gene TRBJ1-1; D possibly corresponds to TRBD1 (6 bases). CDR3 length equals 13 residues. V dropped 5 bases and J dropped 4 bases, with 11 bases sitting between them. Per germline, CDR1 LNHDA and CDR2 SQIVND (reference sequence). DNA for the CDR3: TGTGCCAGTAGTCTTCAGGGGCCCACTGAAGCTTTCTTT. This translates into CASSLQGPTEAFF.

The J gene is TRBJ1-3, the V gene TRBV27; 7 positions match TRBD1. Germline CDR1 MNHEY, CDR2 SMNVEV (reference sequence). The CDR3 has 15 amino acids. J gave up 0 bases and V 5 bases, and 4 bases lay outside the gene matches. CDR3 coding DNA: TGTGCCAGCAGTCCGGGACAGAGCTCTGGAAACACCATATATTTT. Protein product: CASSPGQSSGNTIYF.

The CDR3 region has the DNA TGCGCCAGCAGCTTGGGGACACACCAAGAGACCCAGTACTTC. Translation: CASSLGTHQETQYF. The chain is built from TRBV5-1 and TRBJ2-5; D is possibly TRBD1 (5 bases). The CDR3 runs to 14 residues. Trimming left V 0 bases short and J 0 bases short, with 6 bases between. In germline, CDR1 is SGHRS, CDR2 YFSETQ.

The rearrangement links TRBV6-1 to TRBJ1-5; 7 bases are shared with TRBD1. V shed 5 bases and J 3 bases; nucleotides not matched to a gene: 7. Germline CDR1 MNHNS, CDR2 SASEGT. The CDR3 extends over 15 amino acids. CDR3 nucleotides: TGTGCCAGCAGTCATAAGACAGGGAACAATCAGCCCCAGCATTTT. Its protein is CASSHKTGNNQPQHF.

The V and J genes are TRBV7-8 and TRBJ2-5, with 7 bases matching TRBD1. The CDR3 has 13 amino acids. The trim removed 5 bases at V and 5 bases at J, leaving 5 bases unmatched. Germline CDR1 reads SGHVS; CDR2 reads FQNEAQ. In DNA, the CDR3 is TGTGCCAGCAGCGTAGGGGGCCGCGAGACCCAGTACTTC. Encoded protein: CASSVGGRETQYF.

The chain joins TRBV15 to TRBJ2-2; 7 bases match TRBD1. Germline CDR1 reads LNHNV; CDR2 reads YYDKDF (reference sequence). Unmatched junction bases numbered 0, after V lost 1 base and J lost 1 base. This CDR3 contains 15 residues. The CDR3 DNA reads as TGTGCCACCAGCAGAGGGACAGGGAACACCGGGGAGCTGTTTTTT. It is translated as CATSRGTGNTGELFF.

The chain links TRBV6-5 to TRBJ1-1, with 8 bases fitting TRBD1. V was pared by 5 bases and J by 5 bases, with 4 bases of the junction left unmatched. Germline V gives CDR1 MNHEY, CDR2 SVGAGI. The CDR3 runs 13 residues. CDR3 loop: CASSAQGGTEAFF. CDR3 in DNA: TGTGCCAGCAGTGCACAGGGGGGTACTGAAGCTTTCTTT.

This clone was recorded a few times. V is TRBV19 and J is TRBJ1-2; a weak D match, TRBD1 (5 bases). V lost 5 bases to trimming and J lost 8 bases, with 18 bases between them. Germline V gene lookup returns CDR1 LNHDA and CDR2 SQIVND (reference sequence). This CDR3 contains 14 residues. CDR3 amino acids: CASSARRDGRGYTF. The CDR3 DNA reads as TGTGCCAGTAGTGCTCGACGGGACGGCCGAGGCTACACCTTC.